This T cell receptor (beta chain) was obtained from a study of blood T cell repertoires in COVID-19. This CDR3 has 17 residues. Measured with immunoSEQ multiplex PCR; TCRdb has only the in-frame clones, and not every one. Of 300,000 to 400,000 clones in the sample, about 90% are singletons; the top ten hold about 6%. Material: peripheral blood. The rearrangement joins TRBV21-1 to TRBJ2-5; TRBD2, the table's D call, was not compared with the DNA. TRBV21-1 is a known pseudogene. This TCR was sampled from a woman aged 50 to 60 with COVID-19, enrolled during active disease. CDR3 amino acids: CASSALSGEIQQETQYF. Here the CDR3 DNA reads TGTGCCAGCAGCGCCCTTTCGGGGGAAATACAGCAAGAGACCCAGTACTTC.